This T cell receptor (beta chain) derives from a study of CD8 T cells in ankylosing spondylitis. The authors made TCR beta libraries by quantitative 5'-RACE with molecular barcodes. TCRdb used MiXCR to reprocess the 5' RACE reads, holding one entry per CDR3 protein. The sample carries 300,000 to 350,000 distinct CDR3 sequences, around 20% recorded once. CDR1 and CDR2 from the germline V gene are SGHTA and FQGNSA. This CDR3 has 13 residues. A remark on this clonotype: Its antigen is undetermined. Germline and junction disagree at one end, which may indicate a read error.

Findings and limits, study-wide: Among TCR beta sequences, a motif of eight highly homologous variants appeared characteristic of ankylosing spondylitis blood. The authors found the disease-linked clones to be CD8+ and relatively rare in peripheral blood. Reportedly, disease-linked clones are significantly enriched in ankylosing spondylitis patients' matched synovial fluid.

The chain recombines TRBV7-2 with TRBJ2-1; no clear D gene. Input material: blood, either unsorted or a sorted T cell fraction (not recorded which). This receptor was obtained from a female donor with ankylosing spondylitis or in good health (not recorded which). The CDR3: CANSFSLLNEQFF. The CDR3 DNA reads TGTGCCAACAGCTTCTCGCTTCTGAATGAGCAGTTCTTC.